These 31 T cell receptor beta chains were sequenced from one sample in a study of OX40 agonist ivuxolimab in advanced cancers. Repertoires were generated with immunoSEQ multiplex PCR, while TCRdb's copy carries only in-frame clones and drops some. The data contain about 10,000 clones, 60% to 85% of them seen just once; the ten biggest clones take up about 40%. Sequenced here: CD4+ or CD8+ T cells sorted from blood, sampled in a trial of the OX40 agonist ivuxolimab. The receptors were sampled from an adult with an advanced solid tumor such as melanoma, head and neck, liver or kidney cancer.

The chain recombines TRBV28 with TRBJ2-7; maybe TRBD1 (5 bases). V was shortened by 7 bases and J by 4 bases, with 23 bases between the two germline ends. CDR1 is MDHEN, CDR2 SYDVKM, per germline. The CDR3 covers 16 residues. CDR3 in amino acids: CASTPLTADEKYEQYF. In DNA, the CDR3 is TGTGCCAGCACCCCTCTGACAGCAGATGAGAAATACGAGCAGTACTTC.

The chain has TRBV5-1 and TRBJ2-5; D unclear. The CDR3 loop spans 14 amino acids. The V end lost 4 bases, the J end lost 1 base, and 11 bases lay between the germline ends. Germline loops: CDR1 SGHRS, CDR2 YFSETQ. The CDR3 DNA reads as TGCGCCAGCAGCCGCGAAAGTCCCCAAGAGACCCAGTACTTC. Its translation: CASSRESPQETQYF.

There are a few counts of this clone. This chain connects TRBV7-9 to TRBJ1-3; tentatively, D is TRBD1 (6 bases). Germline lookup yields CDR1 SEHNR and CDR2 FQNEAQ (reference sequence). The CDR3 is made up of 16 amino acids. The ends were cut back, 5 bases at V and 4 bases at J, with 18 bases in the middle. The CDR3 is CASSDRQAEKGNTIYF. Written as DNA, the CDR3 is TGTGCCAGCAGCGACCGACAGGCCGAAAAGGGAAACACCATATATTTT.

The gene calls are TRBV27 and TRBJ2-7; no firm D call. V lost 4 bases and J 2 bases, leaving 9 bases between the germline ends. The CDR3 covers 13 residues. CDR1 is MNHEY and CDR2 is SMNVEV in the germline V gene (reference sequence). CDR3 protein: CASSSRSPYEQYF. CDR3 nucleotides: TGTGCCAGCAGTTCCAGGAGTCCCTACGAGCAGTACTTC.

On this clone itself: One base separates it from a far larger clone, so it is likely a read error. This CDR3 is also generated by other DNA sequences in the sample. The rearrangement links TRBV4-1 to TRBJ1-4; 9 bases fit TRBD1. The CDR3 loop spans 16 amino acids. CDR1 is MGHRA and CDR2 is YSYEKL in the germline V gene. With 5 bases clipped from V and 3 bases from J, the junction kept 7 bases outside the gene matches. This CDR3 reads CASSAGQGLANEKLFF. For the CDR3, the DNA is TGCGCCAGCAGCGCGGGACAGGGTTTGGCTAATGAAAAACTGTTTTTT.

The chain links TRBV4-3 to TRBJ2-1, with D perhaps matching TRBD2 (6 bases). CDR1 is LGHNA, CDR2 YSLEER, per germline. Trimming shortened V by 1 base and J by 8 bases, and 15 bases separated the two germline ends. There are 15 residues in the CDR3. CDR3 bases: TGCGCCAGCAGCCAAGTTGCCCAGGGAGGACATGAGCAGTTCTTC. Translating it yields CASSQVAQGGHEQFF.

In DNA form, the CDR3 reads TGTGCCAGCCCTCAGGCAGATACGCAGTATTTT. This sequence encodes CASPQADTQYF. The V call is TRBV18, the J call TRBJ2-3; the D is unclear. Trimming pared 8 bases from V and 4 bases from J, leaving 7 bases between. The CDR3 runs to 11 residues. The germline V gene has CDR1 KGHSH and CDR2 LQKENI.

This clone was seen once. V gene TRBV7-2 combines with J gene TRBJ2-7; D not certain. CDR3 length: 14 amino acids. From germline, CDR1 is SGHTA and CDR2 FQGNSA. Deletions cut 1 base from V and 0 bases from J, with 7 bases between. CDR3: CASSLVDLSYEQYF. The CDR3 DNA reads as TGTGCCAGCAGCTTAGTAGACCTCTCCTACGAGCAGTACTTC.

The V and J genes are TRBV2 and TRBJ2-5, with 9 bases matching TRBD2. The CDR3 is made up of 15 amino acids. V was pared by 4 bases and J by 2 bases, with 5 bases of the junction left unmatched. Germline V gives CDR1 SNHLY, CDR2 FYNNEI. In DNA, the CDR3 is TGTGCCAGCAGTGTGGCGGGGGGGCTTCAAGAGACCCAGTACTTC. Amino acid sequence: CASSVAGGLQETQYF. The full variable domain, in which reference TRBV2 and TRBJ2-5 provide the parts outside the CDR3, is EPEVTQTPSHQVTQMGQEVILRCVPISNHLYFYWYRQILGQKVEFLVSFYNNEISEKSEIFDDQFSVERPDGSNFTLKIRSTKLEDSAMYFCASSVAGGLQETQYFGPGTRLLVL.

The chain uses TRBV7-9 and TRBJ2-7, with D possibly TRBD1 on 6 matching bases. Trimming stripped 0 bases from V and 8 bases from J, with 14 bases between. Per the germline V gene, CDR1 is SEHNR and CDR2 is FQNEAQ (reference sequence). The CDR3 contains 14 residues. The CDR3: CASSLALEDRQQYF. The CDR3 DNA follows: TGTGCCAGCAGCTTAGCTCTCGAGGACAGACAGCAGTACTTC.

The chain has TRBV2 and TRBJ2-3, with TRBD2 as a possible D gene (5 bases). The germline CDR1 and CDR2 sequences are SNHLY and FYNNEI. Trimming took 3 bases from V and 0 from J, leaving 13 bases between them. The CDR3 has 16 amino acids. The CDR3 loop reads CASSDPSGASTDTQYF. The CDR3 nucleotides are TGTGCCAGCAGTGATCCGAGCGGCGCTAGCACAGATACGCAGTATTTT.

The DNA of the CDR3 is TGTGCCAGCAGCCCCGTAGGACAGGGGTACTACGAGCAGTACTTC. It translates to CASSPVGQGYYEQYF. V usage is TRBV13 and J usage is TRBJ2-7, with 9 bases that match TRBD1. This CDR3 has 15 amino acids. The V gene's germline CDR1 is PRHDT and CDR2 FYEKMQ (reference sequence). The V gene end was trimmed by 5 bases and the J gene end by 3 bases; junction bases not matched to a gene: 8.

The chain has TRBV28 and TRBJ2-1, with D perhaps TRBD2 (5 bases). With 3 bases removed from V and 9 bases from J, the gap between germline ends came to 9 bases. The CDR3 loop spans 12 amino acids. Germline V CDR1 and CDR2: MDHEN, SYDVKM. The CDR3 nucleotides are TGTGCCAGCAGTTTTGCGAGGGTTGAGCAGTTCTTC. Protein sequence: CASSFARVEQFF.

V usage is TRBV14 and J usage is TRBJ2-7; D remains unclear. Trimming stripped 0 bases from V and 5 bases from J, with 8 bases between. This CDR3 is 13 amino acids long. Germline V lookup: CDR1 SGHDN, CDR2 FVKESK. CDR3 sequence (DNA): TGTGCCAGCAGCCAAGACCCAGCGCACGAGCAGTACTTC. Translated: CASSQDPAHEQYF.

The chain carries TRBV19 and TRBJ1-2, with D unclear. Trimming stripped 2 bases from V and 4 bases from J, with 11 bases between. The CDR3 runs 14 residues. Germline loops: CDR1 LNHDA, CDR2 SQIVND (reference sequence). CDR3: CASSITMAAYGYTF. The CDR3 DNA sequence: TGTGCCAGTAGTATAACTATGGCAGCCTATGGCTACACCTTC.

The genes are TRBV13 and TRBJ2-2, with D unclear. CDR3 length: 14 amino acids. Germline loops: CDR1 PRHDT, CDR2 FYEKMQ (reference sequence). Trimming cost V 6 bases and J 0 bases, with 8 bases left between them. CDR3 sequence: CASSSGPNTGELFF. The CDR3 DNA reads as TGTGCCAGCAGTTCGGGTCCGAACACCGGGGAGCTGTTTTTT.

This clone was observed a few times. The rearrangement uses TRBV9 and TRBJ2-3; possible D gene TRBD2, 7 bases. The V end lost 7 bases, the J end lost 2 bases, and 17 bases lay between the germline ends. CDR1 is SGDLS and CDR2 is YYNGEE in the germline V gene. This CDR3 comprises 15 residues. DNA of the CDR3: TGTGCCAGCCGCCGGAGGCGGGGGCACACAGATACGCAGTATTTT. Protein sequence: CASRRRRGHTDTQYF.

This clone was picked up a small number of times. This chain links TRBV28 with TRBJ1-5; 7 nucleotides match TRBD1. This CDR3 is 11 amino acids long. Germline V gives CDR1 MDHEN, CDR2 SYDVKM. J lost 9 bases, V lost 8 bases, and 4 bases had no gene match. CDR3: CASFQGGPQHF. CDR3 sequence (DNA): TGTGCCAGCTTCCAGGGGGGGCCCCAGCATTTT. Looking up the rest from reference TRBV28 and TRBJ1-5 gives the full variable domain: DVKVTQSSRYLVKRTGEKVFLECVQDMDHENMFWYRQDPGLGLRLIYFSYDVKMKEKGDIPEGYSVSREKKERFSLILESASTNQTSMYLCASFQGGPQHFGDGTRLSIL.

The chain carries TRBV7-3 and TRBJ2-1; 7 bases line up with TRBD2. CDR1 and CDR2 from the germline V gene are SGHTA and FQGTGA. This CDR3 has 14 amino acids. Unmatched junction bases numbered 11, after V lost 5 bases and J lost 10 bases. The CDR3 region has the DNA TGTGCCAGCAGCCCGGGACGCGGGAGAGGGGAGCAGTTCTTC. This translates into CASSPGRGRGEQFF.

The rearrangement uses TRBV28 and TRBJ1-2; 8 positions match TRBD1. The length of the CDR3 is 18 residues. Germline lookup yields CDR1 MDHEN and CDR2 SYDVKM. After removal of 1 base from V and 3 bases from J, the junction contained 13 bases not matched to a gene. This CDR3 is CASSLSSRTGRFHYGYTF. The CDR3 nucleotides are TGTGCCAGCAGTTTATCTTCCCGGACAGGGAGGTTTCACTATGGCTACACCTTC.

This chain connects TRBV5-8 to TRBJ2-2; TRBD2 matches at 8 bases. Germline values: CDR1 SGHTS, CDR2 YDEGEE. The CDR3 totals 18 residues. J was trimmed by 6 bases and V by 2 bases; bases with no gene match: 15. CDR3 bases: TGTGCCAGCAGCTTTCGGGGAGCGGGAGCGATTATGGCCGGGGAGCTGTTTTTT. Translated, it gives CASSFRGAGAIMAGELFF.

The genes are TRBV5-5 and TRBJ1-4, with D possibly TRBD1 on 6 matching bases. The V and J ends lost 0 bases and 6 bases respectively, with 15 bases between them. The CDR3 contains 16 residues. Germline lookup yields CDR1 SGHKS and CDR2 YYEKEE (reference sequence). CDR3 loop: CASSLAGGAPHEKLFF. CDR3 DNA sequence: TGTGCCAGCAGCTTGGCGGGGGGCGCCCCGCATGAAAAACTGTTTTTT.

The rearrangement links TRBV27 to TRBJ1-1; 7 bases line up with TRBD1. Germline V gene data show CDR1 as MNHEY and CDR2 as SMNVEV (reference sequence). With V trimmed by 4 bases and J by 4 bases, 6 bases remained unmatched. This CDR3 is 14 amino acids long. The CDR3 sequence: CASSSNRGGTEAFF. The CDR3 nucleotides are TGTGCCAGCAGTTCCAACAGGGGTGGCACTGAAGCTTTCTTT.

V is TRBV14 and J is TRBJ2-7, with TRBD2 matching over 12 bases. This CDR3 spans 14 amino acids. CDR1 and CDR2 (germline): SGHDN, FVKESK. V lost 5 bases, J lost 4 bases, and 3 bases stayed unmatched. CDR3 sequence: CASSSTSGRYEQYF. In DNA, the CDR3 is TGTGCCAGCAGCTCGACTAGCGGGAGATACGAGCAGTACTTC.

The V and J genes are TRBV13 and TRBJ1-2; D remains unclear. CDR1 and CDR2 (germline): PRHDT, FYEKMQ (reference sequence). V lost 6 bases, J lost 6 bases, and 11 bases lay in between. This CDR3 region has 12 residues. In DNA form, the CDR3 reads TGTGCCAGCAGACCAACACCGGATGGCTACACCTTC. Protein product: CASRPTPDGYTF. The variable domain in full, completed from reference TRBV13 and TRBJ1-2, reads AAGVIQSPRHLIKEKRETATLKCYPIPRHDTVYWYQQGPGQDPQFLISFYEKMQSDKGSIPDRFSAQQFSDYHSELNMSSLELGDSALYFCASRPTPDGYTFGSGTRLTVV.

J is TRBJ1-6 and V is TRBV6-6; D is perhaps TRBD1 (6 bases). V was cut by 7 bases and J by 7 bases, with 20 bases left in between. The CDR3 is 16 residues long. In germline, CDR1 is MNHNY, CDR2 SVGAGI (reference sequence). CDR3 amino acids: CASTYQPLQGNSPLHF. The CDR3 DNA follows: TGTGCCAGCACTTATCAACCTCTTCAGGGGAATTCACCCCTCCACTTT.

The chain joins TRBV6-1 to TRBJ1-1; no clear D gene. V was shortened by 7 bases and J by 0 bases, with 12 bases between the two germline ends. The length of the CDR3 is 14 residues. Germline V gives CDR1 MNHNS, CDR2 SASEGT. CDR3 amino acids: CASTERVMNTEAFF. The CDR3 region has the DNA TGTGCCAGCACCGAAAGGGTCATGAACACTGAAGCTTTCTTT.

The CDR3 loop reads CASTRSLGQSSYEQYF. The CDR3 coding sequence is TGTGCCAGCACGCGCAGCTTGGGACAGAGCTCCTACGAGCAGTACTTC. The rearrangement joins TRBV11-2 to TRBJ2-7, with 7 bases lining up with TRBD1. Germline loops: CDR1 SGHAT, CDR2 FQNNGV. Unmatched junction bases numbered 12, after V lost 7 bases and J lost 0 bases. The CDR3 runs to 16 residues.

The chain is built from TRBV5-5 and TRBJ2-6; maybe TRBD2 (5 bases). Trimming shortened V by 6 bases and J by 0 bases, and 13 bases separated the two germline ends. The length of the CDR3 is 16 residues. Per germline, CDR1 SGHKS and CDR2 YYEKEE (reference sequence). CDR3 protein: CASTPSGFSGANVLTF. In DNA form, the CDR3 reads TGTGCCAGCACCCCGAGCGGCTTCTCTGGGGCCAACGTCCTGACTTTC.

CDR3: CASSVGQGTTDTQYF. CDR3 in DNA: TGTGCCAGCAGCGTGGGACAGGGGACCACAGATACGCAGTATTTT. J is TRBJ2-3 and V is TRBV9; 10 bases map to TRBD1. V lost 2 bases to trimming and J lost 2 bases; unmatched junction nucleotides: 2. Germline loops: CDR1 SGDLS, CDR2 YYNGEE. The CDR3 is made up of 15 amino acids.

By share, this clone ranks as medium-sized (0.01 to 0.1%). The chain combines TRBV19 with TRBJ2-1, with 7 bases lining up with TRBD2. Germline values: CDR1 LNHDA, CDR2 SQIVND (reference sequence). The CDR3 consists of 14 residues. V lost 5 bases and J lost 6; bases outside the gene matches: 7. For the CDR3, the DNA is TGTGCCAGTAGTTGGAGCGGGAACGGCAATGAGCAGTTCTTC. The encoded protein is CASSWSGNGNEQFF.